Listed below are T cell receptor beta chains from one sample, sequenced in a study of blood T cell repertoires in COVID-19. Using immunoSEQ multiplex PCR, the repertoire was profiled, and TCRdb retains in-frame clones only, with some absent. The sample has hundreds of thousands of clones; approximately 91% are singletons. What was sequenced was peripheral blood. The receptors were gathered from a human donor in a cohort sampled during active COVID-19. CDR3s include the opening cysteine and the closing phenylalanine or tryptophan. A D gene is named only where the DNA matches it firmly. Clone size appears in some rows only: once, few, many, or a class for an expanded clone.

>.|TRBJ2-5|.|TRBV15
CATSREYNRELGETQYF
TGTGCCACCAGCAGAGAGTATAACAGGGAACTCGGGGAGACCCAGTACTTC
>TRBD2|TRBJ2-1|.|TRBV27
CASSLNSGGLPYNEQFF
TGTGCCAGCAGTTTAAACTCGGGAGGGCTTCCCTACAATGAGCAGTTCTTC
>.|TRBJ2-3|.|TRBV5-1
CASSLTGTLTDTQYF
TGCGCCAGCAGCTTGACCGGGACTCTCACAGATACGCAGTATTTT
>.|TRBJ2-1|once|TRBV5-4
CASSSLGRNEQFF
TGTGCCAGCAGCTCCCTCGGGAGAAATGAGCAGTTCTTC
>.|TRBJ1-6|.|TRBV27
CASSLISPYNSPLHF
TGTGCCAGCAGTCTCATTAGCCCTTATAATTCACCCCTCCACTTT
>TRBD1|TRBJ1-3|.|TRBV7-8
CASSQGTGEGNTIYF
TGTGCCAGCAGCCAAGGGACAGGGGAAGGAAACACCATATATTTT
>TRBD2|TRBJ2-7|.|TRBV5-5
CASSLEGLAGALGSYEQYF
TGTGCCAGCAGCTTGGAAGGACTAGCGGGAGCTCTTGGCTCCTACGAGCAGTACTTC
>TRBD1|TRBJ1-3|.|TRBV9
CASSPGQEGNTIYF
TGTGCCAGCAGCCCGGGACAGGAAGGAAACACCATATATTTT
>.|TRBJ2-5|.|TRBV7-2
CASSLSREGTQYF
TGTGCCAGCAGCTTAAGCAGGGAAGGGACCCAGTACTTC
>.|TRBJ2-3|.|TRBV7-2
CASSLGPGGAYSTDTQYF
TGTGCCAGCAGCTTAGGGCCCGGCGGGGCCTATAGCACAGATACGCAGTATTTT
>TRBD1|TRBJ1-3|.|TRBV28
CASSSAPGQPSNKHSGNTIYF
TGTGCCAGCAGTTCCGCCCCGGGACAGCCTAGCAACAAACACTCTGGAAACACCATATATTTT
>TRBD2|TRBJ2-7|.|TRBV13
CASSWERGVVEQYF
TGTGCCAGCAGCTGGGAGCGGGGGGTGGTGGAGCAGTACTTC
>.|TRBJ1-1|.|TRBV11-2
CASSLVGGENTEAFF
TGTGCCAGCAGCTTAGTCGGAGGGGAAAACACTGAAGCTTTCTTT
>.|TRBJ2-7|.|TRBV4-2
CASSQDQGPYEQYF
TGTGCCAGCAGCCAAGATCAGGGCCCCTACGAGCAGTACTTC
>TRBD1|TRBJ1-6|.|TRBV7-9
CASSLGQGQSPLHF
TGTGCCAGCAGCTTAGGACAGGGTCAATCACCCCTCCACTTT
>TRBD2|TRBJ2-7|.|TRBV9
CASSGMTSAPYEQYF
TGTGCCAGCAGCGGGATGACTAGCGCGCCCTACGAGCAGTACTTC
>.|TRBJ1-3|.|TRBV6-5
CASSYSWGVGNTIYF
TGTGCCAGCAGTTACTCCTGGGGCGTTGGAAACACCATATATTTT
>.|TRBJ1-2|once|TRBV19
CASHLSDRLPYGYTF
TGTGCCAGCCATCTGAGCGACAGGCTTCCGTATGGCTACACCTTC
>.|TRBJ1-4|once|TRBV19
CASSIDQSRTLEKLFF
TGTGCCAGTAGTATAGATCAGTCTCGGACACTTGAAAAACTGTTTTTT
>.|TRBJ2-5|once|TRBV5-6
CASSRQGYQETQYF
TGTGCCAGCAGTCGCCAGGGGTACCAAGAGACCCAGTACTTC
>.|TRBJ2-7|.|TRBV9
CASSPTGSYEQYF
TGTGCCAGCAGCCCGACAGGCTCCTACGAGCAGTACTTC
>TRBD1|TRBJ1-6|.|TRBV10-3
CAISGQGASPLHF
TGTGCCATCAGTGGTCAGGGGGCTTCACCCCTCCACTTT
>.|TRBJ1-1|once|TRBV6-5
CASRYVVNTEAFF
TGTGCCAGCCGGTACGTAGTGAACACTGAAGCTTTCTTT
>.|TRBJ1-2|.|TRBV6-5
CASSSTLGVGFYGYTF
TGTGCCAGCAGTTCTACCTTGGGAGTGGGGTTCTATGGCTACACCTTC
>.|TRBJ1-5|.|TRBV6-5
CASSAQTGPHQPQHF
TGTGCCAGCAGCGCCCAAACAGGGCCTCATCAGCCCCAGCATTTT
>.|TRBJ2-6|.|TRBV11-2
CASSPTLKDSGANVLTF
TGTGCCAGCAGCCCGACACTGAAGGACTCTGGGGCCAACGTCCTGACTTTC
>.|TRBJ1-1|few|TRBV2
CASRWDKSTEAFF
TGTGCCAGCAGGTGGGACAAGAGTACTGAAGCTTTCTTT
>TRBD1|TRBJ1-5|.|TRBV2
CASSGRDRGRISNQPQHF
TGTGCCAGCAGTGGCCGGGACAGGGGGAGGATAAGCAATCAGCCCCAGCATTTT
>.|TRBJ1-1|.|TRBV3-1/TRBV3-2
CASSQQWGQGFTEAFF
TGTGCCAGCAGCCAACAGTGGGGGCAAGGTTTCACTGAAGCTTTCTTT
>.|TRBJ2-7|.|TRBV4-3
CASSQVEGDPIEQYF
TGCGCCAGCAGCCAAGTTGAGGGAGACCCTATCGAGCAGTACTTC
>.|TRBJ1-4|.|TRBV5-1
CASSPGHTEKLFF
TGCGCCAGCAGCCCTGGACACACTGAAAAACTGTTTTTT
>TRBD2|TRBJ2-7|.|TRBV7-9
CASSLAQGSGRALNEQYF
TGTGCCAGCAGCTTAGCGCAAGGTAGCGGGAGGGCGCTGAACGAGCAGTACTTC
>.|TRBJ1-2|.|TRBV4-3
CASSQSPGVYGYTF
TGCGCCAGCAGCCAGAGTCCGGGGGTATATGGCTACACCTTC
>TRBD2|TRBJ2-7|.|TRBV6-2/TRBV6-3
CASSSSGRALFEQYF
TGTGCCAGCAGTTCCAGCGGGAGGGCCTTATTCGAGCAGTACTTC
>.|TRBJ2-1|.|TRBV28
CASSPAYGSRSYNEQFF
TGTGCCAGCAGTCCCGCCTACGGGAGTCGATCCTACAATGAGCAGTTCTTC
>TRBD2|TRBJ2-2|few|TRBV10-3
CAISQISWGSGRRDTGELFF
TGTGCCATCTCGCAAATTAGTTGGGGTAGCGGGAGACGGGACACCGGGGAGCTGTTTTTT
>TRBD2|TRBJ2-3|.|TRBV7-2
CASSLVVGWREGTDTQYF
TGTGCCAGCAGCTTAGTAGTGGGGTGGCGGGAGGGCACAGATACGCAGTATTTT
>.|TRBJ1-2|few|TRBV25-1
CASSEYNGYTF
TGTGCCAGCAGTGAATATAATGGCTACACCTTC
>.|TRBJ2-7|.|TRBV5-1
CASSLGTETYEQYF
TGCGCCAGCAGCTTGGGGACAGAAACCTACGAGCAGTACTTC
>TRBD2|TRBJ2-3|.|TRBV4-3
CASSQIRTSGPTDTQYF
TGCGCCAGCAGCCAAATCCGGACTAGCGGACCCACAGATACGCAGTATTTT
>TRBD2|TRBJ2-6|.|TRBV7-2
CASGLRGGRTSGANVLTF
TGTGCCAGCGGGCTGCGCGGGGGGCGAACCTCTGGGGCCAACGTCCTGACTTTC
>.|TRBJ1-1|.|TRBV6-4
CASSLGADTEAFF
TGTGCCAGCAGTTTGGGGGCGGACACTGAAGCTTTCTTT
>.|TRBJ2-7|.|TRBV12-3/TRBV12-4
CASRTGTPEQYF
TGTGCCAGCAGAACCGGGACACCTGAGCAGTACTTC
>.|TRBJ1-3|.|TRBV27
CASSPEQAGNTIYF
TGTGCCAGCAGCCCCGAACAGGCTGGAAACACCATATATTTT
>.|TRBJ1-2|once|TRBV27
CASSFDRTYGYTF
TGTGCCAGCAGTTTTGACAGAACCTATGGCTACACCTTC
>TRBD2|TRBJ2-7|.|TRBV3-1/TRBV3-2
CASTASGGSIHEQYF
TGTGCCAGCACGGCTAGCGGGGGTAGTATCCACGAGCAGTACTTC
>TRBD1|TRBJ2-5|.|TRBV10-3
CAIQADRGETQYF
TGTGCCATCCAAGCGGACAGGGGTGAGACCCAGTACTTC
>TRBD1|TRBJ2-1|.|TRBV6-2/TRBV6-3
CASSRGTGPDNEQFF
TGTGCCAGCAGCCGTGGGACAGGGCCCGACAATGAGCAGTTCTTC
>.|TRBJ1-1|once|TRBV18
CASSPVGPTEAFF
TGTGCCAGCTCACCAGTGGGGCCCACTGAAGCTTTCTTT
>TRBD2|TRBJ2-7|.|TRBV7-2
CASSFMAAGEENEQYF
TGTGCCAGCAGCTTCATGGCAGCGGGAGAAGAAAACGAGCAGTACTTC
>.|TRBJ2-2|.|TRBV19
CASSARRANTGELFF
TGTGCCAGTAGCGCCAGGAGGGCAAACACCGGGGAGCTGTTTTTT
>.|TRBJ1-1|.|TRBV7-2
CASRVAGIMNTEAFF
TGTGCCAGCAGAGTGGCAGGGATCATGAACACTGAAGCTTTCTTT
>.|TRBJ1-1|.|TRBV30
CAWNPTGGSEAFF
TGTGCCTGGAATCCTACGGGAGGTTCTGAAGCTTTCTTT
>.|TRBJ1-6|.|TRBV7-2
CASSLLLVQPSGVDSPLHF
TGTGCCAGCAGCTTACTACTCGTCCAGCCGTCGGGGGTCGATTCACCCCTCCACTTT
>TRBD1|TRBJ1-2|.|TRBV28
CASRKTGMYGYTF
TGTGCCAGCAGAAAGACAGGGATGTATGGCTACACCTTC